This T cell receptor beta chain comes out of a study of CD8+CD57+ T cells in acquired aplastic anemia. In the study overall: Sorting CD4+ and CD8+ cells gave DNA averaging about 2.9 ug.

Investigators profiled TCR beta VDJ and CDR3 from genomic DNA template. TCRdb recomputed calls from the reads with MiXCR, one row per CDR3 protein. The sample contains around 170,000 distinct CDR3 sequences, roughly 50% of which appear only once. Notes on the study in general: Found in both controls and patients were some 31 CD8+ CDR3 sequences. Patients and controls were not found to differ significantly in CD8+ Simpson's diversity.

The authors sequenced patients whose flow cytometry had shown CD8+CD57+ cell expansion. Note on this clonotype: Its antigen is not identified.

Germline loops: CDR1 SGDLS, CDR2 YYNGEE. This CDR3 contains 13 residues. This chain links TRBV9 with TRBJ2-5; tentatively, D is TRBD1 (6 bases). The end of the DNA aligns better with TRBJ2-7, so the J call may be wrong. Sample: sorted CD4+, CD8+, or CD8+CD57+ T cells (not recorded which) from PBMCs. This TCR was recovered from a human donor with aplastic anemia. For the CDR3, the DNA is TGTGCCAGCAGCCCCACACAGGGCTACGAGCAGTACTTC. Translation: CASSPTQGYEQYF.